This TCR beta chain was observed in a study of CD8 T cells in Susac syndrome. Included as multiple sclerosis controls were treatment-naive patients who had stable or active relapsing-remitting disease. The CD8+ and CD4+ T cells were negatively isolated, with the TEMRA cells enriched by FACS. About 0.45 to 1 ug RNA was reverse transcribed with random hexamers. Amplification of TCR beta CDR3 used immunoSEQ multiplex PCR across 54 Vbeta and 13 Jbeta. TCRdb re-derived calls from the immunoSEQ multiplex PCR reads in MiXCR, one entry per CDR3 protein. The table has 300,000 or so distinct CDR3 sequences, about 92% seen once. The V end was cut by 3 bases, the J end by 8 bases, with 13 bases between. This CDR3 has 12 amino acids. In germline, CDR1 is SQVTM, CDR2 ANQGSEA.

The source is a human donor with multiple sclerosis. The specimen sequenced was CD4+ T cells from PBMCs. This chain links TRBV29-1 with TRBJ1-2; D unresolved. The CDR3 reads CSVETPRGGYTF. For the CDR3, the DNA is TGCAGCGTTGAGACCCCGCGGGGAGGCTACACCTTC.